The T cell receptor beta chain under discussion was sequenced for a study of T cell repertoires in cytomegalovirus infection. At the level of the study: CMV infection plus the matching HLA type was flagged by public TCR beta signatures.

TCRdb re-called the reads with MiXCR, one entry per CDR3 protein. Of tens of thousands of distinct CDR3 sequences detected, roughly a fifth appear once; the ten largest clones hold under 85%. In this sample, this clonotype turned up a few times. Its target is unknown. V was pared by 0 bases and J by 6 bases, with 11 bases between. CDR3 length: 14 residues. Germline CDR1 and CDR2: MGHRA and YSYEKL. This clonotype originated in a human donor in good health (CMV status not recorded). Some clones in this sample may be carry-over from other donors' samples. The chain couples TRBV4-1 to TRBJ1-2; no definite D call. The input for sequencing was CD8+ T cells from cultured PBMCs, taken from culture after CMV antigen stimulation. The DNA of the CDR3 is TGCGCCAGCAGCCAAGATGGTACAGATGATGGCTACACCTTC. Its translation: CASSQDGTDDGYTF.